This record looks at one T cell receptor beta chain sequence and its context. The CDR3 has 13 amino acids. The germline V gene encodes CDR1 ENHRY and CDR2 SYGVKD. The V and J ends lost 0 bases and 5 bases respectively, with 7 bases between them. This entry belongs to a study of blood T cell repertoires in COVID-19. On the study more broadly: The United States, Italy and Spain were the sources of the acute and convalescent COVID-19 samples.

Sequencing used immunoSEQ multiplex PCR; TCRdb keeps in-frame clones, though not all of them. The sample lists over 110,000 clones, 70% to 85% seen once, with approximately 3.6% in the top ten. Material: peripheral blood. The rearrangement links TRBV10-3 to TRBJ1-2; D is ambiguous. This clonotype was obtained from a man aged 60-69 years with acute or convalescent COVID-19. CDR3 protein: CAISESKQYGYTF. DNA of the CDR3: TGTGCCATCAGTGAGTCCAAGCAATATGGCTACACCTTC.